A selection of T cell receptor beta chains follows, all from one sample in a study of identifying expanded T cells in peripheral blood. Profiled with immunoSEQ multiplex PCR; TCRdb holds only in-frame clones, not every one. The sample lists tens of thousands of clones, approximately 88% seen once, with 3% to 4% in the top ten. Specimen: blood. These receptors were obtained from a person between 18 and 75 years old in good health. The CDR3 runs from the conserved cysteine through the conserved F or W. Each record gives: CDR3 length, V gene, J gene, clone size, D gene, CDR3 DNA, CDR3 protein. A D gene is named only where the DNA matches it firmly. Clone size is stated in some rows and not others, as once, few, many or a class when expanded.

>11|TRBV10-3|TRBJ1-2|NA|NA
TGTGCCATCAGTACGGGGACCGGCTACACCTTC
CAISTGTGYTF
>13|TRBV2|TRBJ1-6|NA|NA
TGTGCCAGCAGGGTCTCCATTAATTCACCCCTCCACTTT
CASRVSINSPLHF
>14|TRBV10-3|TRBJ2-1|NA|NA
TGTGCCATCAGTGAGTCGGGGGGATGGAATGAGCAGTTCTTC
CAISESGGWNEQFF
>14|TRBV19|TRBJ1-1|NA|NA
TGTGCCAGTAGTATGGCAGGGCAGAACACTGAAGCTTTCTTT
CASSMAGQNTEAFF
>14|TRBV6-4|TRBJ2-5|once|NA
TGTGCCAGCATCCCCAGGCGGCGCCAAGAGACCCAGTACTTC
CASIPRRRQETQYF
>17|TRBV4-2|TRBJ2-6|NA|NA
TGTGCCAGCAGCCAAGATCGGAGGGCCTCTGGGGCCAACGTCCTGACTTTC
CASSQDRRASGANVLTF
>17|TRBV7-3|TRBJ2-6|NA|NA
TGTGCCAGCAGGGGCGGAACAGGACACTCTGGGGCCAACGTCCTGACTTTC
CASRGGTGHSGANVLTF
>14|TRBV6-6|TRBJ2-7|NA|TRBD1
TGTGCCAGCAAAACGGACAGGGGGATCTACGAGCAGTACTTC
CASKTDRGIYEQYF
>14|TRBV10-3|TRBJ2-2|NA|NA
TGTGCCATCAGTGAAGGAGGGAACACCGGGGAGCTGTTTTTT
CAISEGGNTGELFF
>15|TRBV4-1|TRBJ2-7|NA|NA
TGCGCCAGCAGCCAAGAAGTCCGGCGGACCTACGAGCAGTACTTC
CASSQEVRRTYEQYF
>16|TRBV10-3|TRBJ2-3|once|TRBD1
TGTGCCATCAGTGAGTCGCCGGGACAGGGCACAGATACGCAGTATTTT
CAISESPGQGTDTQYF
>11|TRBV10-3|TRBJ2-1|NA|NA
TGTGCCATCAGGGGAGACAATGAGCAGTTCTTC
CAIRGDNEQFF
>12|TRBV10-3|TRBJ2-5|NA|NA
TGTGCCATCAGTGAGGCCGTAGAGACCCAGTACTTC
CAISEAVETQYF
>13|TRBV2|TRBJ1-1|NA|TRBD1
TGTGCCAGCAGTGCTCGGGACAGGGTTGAAGCTTTCTTT
CASSARDRVEAFF
>13|TRBV6-5|TRBJ2-3|NA|NA
TGTGCCAGCACAGCGGAGGGCACAGATACGCAGTATTTT
CASTAEGTDTQYF
>11|TRBV28|TRBJ1-4|NA|NA
TGTGCCAGCAGTAAAAATGAAAAACTGTTTTTT
CASSKNEKLFF
>14|TRBV5-6|TRBJ1-1|NA|TRBD1
TGTGCCAGCAGCCTTTATGACAGGGCCACTGAAGCTTTCTTT
CASSLYDRATEAFF
>13|TRBV10-1|TRBJ2-7|few|NA
TGCGCCAGCAGTGAGAATGTTGGGACCGAGCAGTACTTC
CASSENVGTEQYF
>16|TRBV9|TRBJ2-5|NA|NA
TGTGCCAGCAGCGTAGGCCTAACAAGATATCAAGAGACCCAGTACTTC
CASSVGLTRYQETQYF
>14|TRBV2|TRBJ2-2|NA|NA
TGTGCCAGCATTCCGGGCCCTAACACCGGGGAGCTGTTTTTT
CASIPGPNTGELFF
>13|TRBV5-1|TRBJ1-1|NA|NA
TGCGCCAGCAGATGGACAGCTGGCACTGAAGCTTTCTTT
CASRWTAGTEAFF
>16|TRBV5-1|TRBJ2-2|many|NA
TGCGCCAGCAGCTTGGAGGGAGGGACAAACACCGGGGAGCTGTTTTTT
CASSLEGGTNTGELFF
>13|TRBV30|TRBJ2-3|NA|TRBD1
TGTGCCTGGGAACAGGGGTTCCAAGATACGCAGTATTTT
CAWEQGFQDTQYF
>15|TRBV5-6|TRBJ1-5|NA|NA
TGTGCCAGCAGCCCTTCATGGGGTTCCAATCAGCCCCAGCATTTT
CASSPSWGSNQPQHF
>16|TRBV6-1|TRBJ2-2|NA|NA
TGTGCCAGCAGTGAGGCGGGCCCGACGGTTAGCGGGGAGCTGTTTTTT
CASSEAGPTVSGELFF
>14|TRBV10-3|TRBJ2-1|NA|NA
TGTGCCATCAGTGAGTCGGTCTTTCAGGGCAAGCAGTTCTTC
CAISESVFQGKQFF
>15|TRBV6-5|TRBJ1-2|NA|TRBD1
TGTGCCAGCAGTAACGTGGACAGGGGAGGCCGCGGCTACACCTTC
CASSNVDRGGRGYTF
>14|TRBV27|TRBJ1-2|NA|NA
TGTGCCAGCAGTTTACAGGGAGGGTACTATGGCTACACCTTC
CASSLQGGYYGYTF
>13|TRBV6-5|TRBJ1-1|once|NA
TGTGCCAGCACCCGCGGATTGAACACTGAAGCTTTCTTT
CASTRGLNTEAFF
>14|TRBV2|TRBJ1-2|NA|TRBD1
TGTGCCAGCAGTCCGGGACAGAGTCTCGATGGCTACACCTTC
CASSPGQSLDGYTF
>15|TRBV7-9|TRBJ2-7|NA|NA
TGTGCCAGCAGCACAAGGACATCAGTGAGCAGGGAGCAGTACTTC
CASSTRTSVSREQYF
>17|TRBV10-3|TRBJ2-1|NA|TRBD2
TGTGCCATCAGTAGAGACAGTAGACTAGCAGGTAACAATGAGCAGTTCTTC
CAISRDSRLAGNNEQFF
>16|TRBV5-6|TRBJ2-1|NA|NA
TGTGCCAGCAGCTTGGAAAGAGGACGGTTAGGGCATGAGCAGTTCTTC
CASSLERGRLGHEQFF
>15|TRBV5-1|TRBJ2-1|NA|NA
TGCGCCAGCAGCTTGGAGGGAAACTCCTACAATGAGCAGTTCTTC
CASSLEGNSYNEQFF
>15|TRBV28|TRBJ2-7|NA|NA
TGTGCCAGCAGTTTAATACAGAGCGGCGGCTACGAGCAGTACTTC
CASSLIQSGGYEQYF
>15|TRBV28|TRBJ2-1|NA|NA
TGTGCCAGCAAGAATCCGTCGGGAGCGGCCTATGAGCAGTTCTTC
CASKNPSGAAYEQFF
>15|TRBV15|TRBJ2-5|NA|TRBD1
TGTGCCACCAGCAGGAGGGGACAGAACCAAGAGACCCAGTACTTC
CATSRRGQNQETQYF
>11|TRBV28|TRBJ2-7|NA|NA
TGTGCCAGCAGTTCGATCTACGAGCAGTACTTC
CASSSIYEQYF
>14|TRBV28|TRBJ2-4|NA|NA
TGTGCCAGCAGTCAGGGAACAGCCAAAAACATTCAGTACTTC
CASSQGTAKNIQYF
>16|TRBV6-5|TRBJ1-1|NA|TRBD1
TGTGCCAGCAGTTACCCGGGACAGGGGGCCAGTGGTGAAGCTTTCTTT
CASSYPGQGASGEAFF
>12|TRBV19|TRBJ2-3|NA|NA
TGTGCCAGTAGACCTTCGGGAGATACGCAGTATTTT
CASRPSGDTQYF
>17|TRBV28|TRBJ2-5|NA|NA
TGTGCCAGCAGTGATGGTGATGTGTGGGGGCGCAAAGAGACCCAGTACTTC
CASSDGDVWGRKETQYF
>15|TRBV4-1|TRBJ2-3|NA|NA
TGCGCCAGCAGCCAATTAGGCAGGGAACCAGATACGCAGTATTTT
CASSQLGREPDTQYF
>17|TRBV5-1|TRBJ2-7|NA|TRBD2
TGCGCCAGCAGCTTGGTAGCCATAGCGGGAAACTCCTACGAGCAGTACTTC
CASSLVAIAGNSYEQYF
>15|TRBV7-9|TRBJ2-1|once|TRBD2
TGTGCCAGCAGCGAACTAGCGGGGGGATACAATGAGCAGTTCTTC
CASSELAGGYNEQFF
>17|TRBV5-1|TRBJ2-1|once|NA
TGCGCCAGCAGCGTGCGGAACGGGGAAACCTCCTACAATGAGCAGTTCTTC
CASSVRNGETSYNEQFF
>14|TRBV18|TRBJ1-1|NA|TRBD1
TGTGCCAGCCGAGACAGGGCTTTGACTTATGAAGCTTTCTTT
CASRDRALTYEAFF
>16|TRBV28|TRBJ2-2|NA|NA
TGTGCCAGCAGCCCTATTAGACTCCTTAACACCGGGGAGCTGTTTTTT
CASSPIRLLNTGELFF
>14|TRBV5-6|TRBJ1-5|NA|NA
TGTGCCAGCAGCCCAGACGGATCCAATCAGCCCCAGCATTTT
CASSPDGSNQPQHF
>18|TRBV5-1|TRBJ2-4|NA|TRBD2
TGCGCCAGCAGCCTCCAACCGACTAGCGGGATAGCCAAAAACATTCAGTACTTC
CASSLQPTSGIAKNIQYF
>15|TRBV11-1|TRBJ2-5|NA|NA
TGTGCCAGCAGTGACCGACAAGGGTTTGAGGAGACCCAGTACTTC
CASSDRQGFEETQYF